The entry below gives a single T cell receptor (beta chain) sequence along with its context. The record originates from a study of blood T cell repertoires in COVID-19. Background on the study: COVID-19 samples collected from the United States, Italy and Spain covered acute and convalescent phases. PBMCs, B-cell-depleted T cells, or T cells were the source of the cDNA or gDNA that made up the material.

Methods used by the authors: Nucleated cell number was recorded as an estimate derived from reference gene primer amplification. The protocol was immunoSEQ multiplex PCR, while the TCRdb copy is restricted to in-frame clones and leaves out a portion. V, J and clone size are those of that table, while D and trimming were read from the DNA. Of around 140,000 clones in the sample, about 86% are singletons; the top ten hold about 7.5%. This receptor was taken from a human donor in a cohort sampled during active COVID-19. Sequenced material: peripheral blood.

The CDR3 region has the DNA TGTGCCAGCAAGGCTAGCGGATGGGATGAGCAGTTCTTC. It is translated as CASKASGWDEQFF. The rearrangement links TRBV6-5 to TRBJ2-1, with 7 nucleotides matching TRBD2. The CDR3 totals 13 residues. V was pared by 7 bases and J by 8 bases, with 8 bases of the junction left unmatched. The germline V gene has CDR1 MNHEY and CDR2 SVGAGI.